The rows below give T cell receptor beta chains drawn from one sample of a study of Graves' ophthalmopathy and Graves' hyperthyroidism. In TCRdb, the multiplex PCR reads were re-called with MiXCR into one record per CDR3 protein. The data contain roughly 700,000 distinct CDR3 sequences, about 44% of them singletons. Material: peripheral blood. The receptors originated from an adult man with Graves' ophthalmopathy. The CDR3 runs from the conserved cysteine through the conserved F or W. The order of the fields is J gene, clone size, D gene, V gene, CDR3 DNA, CDR3 protein. A D gene is named only where the DNA matches it firmly. A row's size may be missing; if present it is once, few, many or a size class.

>TRBJ1-5|few|TRBD1|TRBV24-1
TGTGCCAGCAGCTCCCCACAGGGGTGGCAGCCCCAGCATTTT
CASSSPQGWQPQHF
>TRBJ1-6|-|-|TRBV12-3/TRBV12-4
TGTGCCAGCAGTCTAGTACAGGGCCAGGGTAATTCACCCCTCCACTTT
CASSLVQGQGNSPLHF
>TRBJ2-5|-|TRBD1|TRBV7-2
TGTGCCAGCAGCTTAGGGACAGGTGCGACCCAGTACTTC
CASSLGTGATQYF
>TRBJ2-5|-|-|TRBV2
TGTGCCAGCAGTGCGGGAGAGGCAGAGACCCAGTACTTC
CASSAGEAETQYF
>TRBJ1-1|many|-|TRBV25-1
TGTGCCAGCCAGGGGCCGGGGAACACTGAAGCTTTCTTT
CASQGPGNTEAFF
>TRBJ1-1|many|-|TRBV9
TGTGCCAGCAGCGTAGGGGCAGGGATGAACACTGAAGCTTTCTTT
CASSVGAGMNTEAFF
>TRBJ1-6|few|-|TRBV2
TGTGCCAGCAGTCTCGGGACCGCTACTAATTCACCCCTCCACTTT
CASSLGTATNSPLHF
>TRBJ1-6|-|TRBD1|TRBV10-3
TGTGCCAGCAGTTACCGGACAGGCGAGACACCCCTCCACTTT
CASSYRTGETPLHF
>TRBJ2-7|many|-|TRBV29-1
TGCAGCGTTGAAAGCCCTGGGGGGGCGGGAGAGCAGTACTTC
CSVESPGGAGEQYF
>TRBJ1-4|-|-|TRBV20-1
TGCAGTGCTACTAGCATTCTAACTCCCAACGTTGAAAAACTGTTTTTT
CSATSILTPNVEKLFF
>TRBJ2-5|many|-|TRBV29-1
TGCAGCGCAGCCCCAGGCATGGAGACCCAGTACTTC
CSAAPGMETQYF